This entry features one T cell receptor beta chain sequence. Its antigen remains unknown. Extraction of PBMCs used 8.5 to 10 ml of fresh peripheral blood. The source of the sample is a study of T cells in Graves' hyperthyroidism and ophthalmopathy. Overall study results and limits: Ophthalmopathy got predicted by the model a median roughly six months before its onset. Most thyroid-expanded clonotypes above 0.001 were also found in blood. Ophthalmopathy and stable hyperthyroidism were separated by a 13 V-J model.

This CDR3 has 13 amino acids. Germline-derived CDR1 and CDR2 are SNHLY and FYNNEI. Deletions cut 7 bases from V and 1 base from J, with 11 bases between. Amplification of TCR beta CDR3 regions was performed using RNA transcripts as template. A set of HTBI primers served as the primers for a first-round RT-PCR of the TCR CDR3. TCRdb re-derived calls from the multiplex PCR reads in MiXCR, one entry per CDR3 protein. This table has 500,000 to 650,000 distinct CDR3 sequences, 14% appearing once. The sequence was collected from a woman in her 50s with Graves' ophthalmopathy. This chain uses TRBV2 with TRBJ2-7, with D possibly TRBD2 on 6 matching bases. Sequenced sample: blood. The CDR3 DNA follows: TGTGCCAGCAATATCCTAGCGTCCTACGAGCAGTACTTC. Residues: CASNILASYEQYF.